The 19 T cell receptor beta chains below come from one sample, sequenced in a study of naive and memory T cell subsets. The SP2 primer and nested alpha and beta constant region primers amplified ligated cDNA in four rounds. TCRdb recomputed calls from the 5' RACE reads with MiXCR, one row per CDR3 protein. The table lists roughly 48,000 distinct CDR3 sequences, about 4.8% of them singletons. An oligonucleotide containing a UMI was ligated to the 3' end of TCR cDNA. The origin of the receptors is a female donor in good health.

Notes on this clonotype: Since a much larger clone is just one base distant, this may be a read error. The chain combines TRBV5-1 with TRBJ2-1; 14 bases are a match to TRBD2. Germline-derived CDR1 and CDR2 are SGHRS and YFSETQ. J gave up 11 bases and V 4 bases, and 11 bases lay outside the gene matches. This CDR3 is 16 amino acids long. CDR3: CASSIAGTSGRQQQFF. CDR3 sequence (DNA): TGCGCCAGCAGCATAGCGGGGACTAGCGGGAGACAACAGCAGTTCTTC.

Many counts were recorded for this clonotype. The chain carries TRBV7-9 and TRBJ2-7, with D unclear. Germline loops: CDR1 SEHNR, CDR2 FQNEAQ (reference sequence). The V end lost 4 bases, the J end lost 7 bases, and 8 bases lay between the germline ends. The CDR3 is 11 amino acids. The CDR3 loop is CASSSHVEQYF. CDR3 DNA: TGTGCCAGCAGCTCCCACGTGGAGCAGTACTTC.

To note about this clonotype: A much larger clone lies one base from this, so it may be a read error. This sequence joins TRBV28 and TRBJ2-5; D tentatively reads TRBD1 or TRBD2 (5 bases each). The CDR3 spans 14 residues. The V and J ends lost 11 bases and 4 bases respectively, with 20 bases between them. CDR1 and CDR2 from the germline V gene are MDHEN and SYDVKM. CDR3: CAGKPGGGGETQYF. The CDR3 nucleotides are TGTGCCGGCAAACCGGGTGGGGGTGGAGAGACCCAGTACTTC.

This clonotype was detected many times. The rearrangement joins TRBV12-3 or TRBV12-4 to TRBJ2-7; 10 bases line up with TRBD2. V shed 6 bases, J shed 2 bases, and the junction held 4 bases outside the gene matches. This CDR3 has 14 amino acids. The CDR3 sequence is CASRLSGRAYEQYF. CDR3 in DNA: TGTGCCAGCAGACTGAGCGGGAGGGCCTACGAGCAGTACTTC.

At least ten counts were recorded for this clonotype. The rearrangement links TRBV20-1 to TRBJ2-5; TRBD2 is a possible D gene (5 bases). Trimming cost V 5 bases and J 5 bases, with 21 bases left between them. The CDR3 length is 15 residues. Germline loops: CDR1 DFQATT, CDR2 SNEGSKA (reference sequence). In DNA form, the CDR3 reads TGCAGTGCTCCCATTTCGACGGGAAAGGCGGAGACCCAGTACTTC. Amino acid sequence: CSAPISTGKAETQYF.

This clonotype was counted at least ten times. The chain employs TRBV28 and TRBJ2-1; 7 bases line up with TRBD2. The J segment lost 12 bases and the V segment lost 3 bases, leaving 11 bases of the junction unmatched. Germline V CDR1 and CDR2: MDHEN, SYDVKM. This CDR3 is 14 amino acids long. In DNA form, the CDR3 reads TGTGCCAGCAGTTTTGGTTCCAGCGGGACCACGCAGTTCTTC. Translated, it gives CASSFGSSGTTQFF.

This clonotype showed up just a few times. This chain links TRBV28 with TRBJ2-3; TRBD2 is a possible D gene (5 bases). Trimming pared 5 bases from V and 2 bases from J, leaving 14 bases between. The CDR3 totals 15 residues. Germline CDR1 reads MDHEN; CDR2 reads SYDVKM. This CDR3 is CASSNVARHTDTQYF. The CDR3 DNA follows: TGTGCCAGCAGTAACGTAGCGAGACACACAGATACGCAGTATTTT.

There are many counts of this clonotype. J is TRBJ1-2 and V is TRBV12-3 or TRBV12-4; D unclear. Trimming took 2 bases from V and 14 from J, leaving 12 bases between them. The CDR3 is made up of 11 amino acids. CDR3 sequence reads: CASSLSGRKTF. The CDR3 region has the DNA TGTGCCAGCAGTTTAAGCGGCCGTAAGACCTTC.

This clonotype was detected ten times or more. The J gene is TRBJ2-4, the V gene TRBV20-1; weak D call: TRBD1 (7 bases). V was pared by 2 bases and J by 3 bases, with 20 bases between. The CDR3 consists of 17 residues. Germline values: CDR1 DFQATT, CDR2 SNEGSKA (reference sequence). The CDR3: CSARPLRAGGGKNIQYF. For the CDR3, the DNA is TGCAGTGCTAGACCTCTCAGGGCAGGGGGAGGCAAAAACATTCAGTACTTC.

At least ten counts were recorded for this clonotype. This chain connects TRBV7-9 to TRBJ2-7, with TRBD2 matching 11 bases. V shed 2 bases, J shed 4 bases, and the junction held 10 bases outside the gene matches. The length of the CDR3 is 17 residues. The germline V gene has CDR1 SEHNR and CDR2 FQNEAQ (reference sequence). The CDR3 spells CASSLRLAGGHRYEQYF. The DNA of the CDR3 is TGTGCCAGCAGCTTACGGCTAGCGGGAGGCCACCGATACGAGCAGTACTTC.

This clonotype was picked up many times. The chain recombines TRBV10-3 with TRBJ2-3; maybe TRBD1 (6 bases). The germline V gene encodes CDR1 ENHRY and CDR2 SYGVKD. The germline V and J ends were trimmed by 4 bases and 1 base, with 15 bases remaining between them. The CDR3 sequence is 16 residues long. The chain's CDR3 is CAISVTDRSRTDTQYF. The CDR3 DNA follows: TGTGCCATCAGTGTAACGGACAGATCTCGCACAGATACGCAGTATTTT.

In its sample, this clonotype is medium-sized. This chain uses TRBV7-2 with TRBJ2-2; TRBD1 might be the D (6 bases). Trimming cost V 3 bases and J 4 bases, with 9 bases left between them. This CDR3 has 14 residues. The germline V gene encodes CDR1 SGHTA and CDR2 FQGNSA. CDR3 loop: CASSFTGTTGELFF. The CDR3 coding sequence is TGTGCCAGCAGCTTTACAGGGACCACCGGGGAGCTGTTTTTT.

In its sample, this clonotype was seen many times. The CDR3 DNA sequence: TGTGCCACCAGTGACCCCAGGGACAGGGGAAACAATGAGCAGTTCTTC. It is translated as CATSDPRDRGNNEQFF. The chain couples TRBV24-1 to TRBJ2-1; 10 bases line up with TRBD1. Germline V gene data show CDR1 as KGHDR and CDR2 as SFDVKD. CDR3 length equals 16 residues. V gave up 4 bases and J gave up 5 bases; unmatched junction bases: 7.

This clonotype was seen many times. The chain couples TRBV5-1 to TRBJ2-3, with no clear D. This CDR3 contains 12 residues. CDR1 is SGHRS, CDR2 YFSETQ, per germline. V was clipped by 2 bases and J by 2 bases, with 3 bases between them. CDR3 in DNA: TGCGCCAGCAGCTTTGACACAGATACGCAGTATTTT. Protein product: CASSFDTDTQYF.

This clonotype appeared many times. The J gene is TRBJ2-7, the V gene TRBV27; D remains unclear. The germline V and J ends were trimmed by 0 bases and 0 bases, with 3 bases remaining between them. CDR3 length: 13 amino acids. Per the germline V gene, CDR1 is MNHEY and CDR2 is SMNVEV (reference sequence). The CDR3 DNA reads TGTGCCAGCAGTTTATCCTACTCCTACGAGCAGTACTTC. Amino acid sequence: CASSLSYSYEQYF.

This clonotype was seen a few times. The CDR3 sequence: CASSPLPGQGDEKLFF. In nucleotides, the CDR3 is TGTGCCAGCAGCCCCCTGCCGGGACAGGGTGATGAAAAACTGTTTTTT. This chain joins TRBV14 and TRBJ1-4; 9 positions agree with TRBD1. The CDR3 totals 16 residues. Losses at the gene ends were 4 bases for V and 6 bases for J; bases not matched to a gene: 9. CDR1 and CDR2 (germline): SGHDN, FVKESK.

This clonotype was recorded at least ten times. J is TRBJ2-6 and V is TRBV12-3 or TRBV12-4; 9 nucleotides align to TRBD1. The CDR3 totals 20 residues. The J segment lost 3 bases and the V segment lost 3 bases, leaving 15 bases of the junction unmatched. For the CDR3, the DNA is TGTGCCAGCAGTTTTTTCGTCGGGGGGACAGGGAGGTATGGGGCCAACGTCCTGACTTTC. Protein sequence: CASSFFVGGTGRYGANVLTF.

On this clonotype: A much larger clonotype is one base distant, so this may be a read error. V gene TRBV27 combines with J gene TRBJ2-1, with D possibly matching TRBD2 (7 bases). The CDR3 totals 11 residues. Germline-derived CDR1 and CDR2 are MNHEY and SMNVEV (reference sequence). The CDR3 loop reads CTSSLGGAQFF. The CDR3 nucleotides are TGTACCAGCAGTTTAGGGGGGGCCCAGTTCTTC.

This clonotype was seen many times. The chain recombines TRBV28 with TRBJ1-1, with 8 nucleotides matching TRBD1. After removal of 5 bases from V and 5 bases from J, the junction contained 10 bases not matched to a gene. CDR3 length equals 15 residues. Germline V CDR1 and CDR2: MDHEN, SYDVKM. The CDR3 coding sequence is TGTGCCAGCAGTCCCCCGGACAGGGAAGGAACTGAAGCTTTCTTT. This gives the protein CASSPPDREGTEAFF.